This TCR beta chain originates from a study of response to subunit inactivated influenza vaccine. MiXCR was run by TCRdb on the RT-PCR reads, yielding one entry per CDR3 protein. Among roughly 700,000 distinct CDR3 sequences listed, approximately 15% were seen once. Points from the study as a whole: New T cells are recruited in small numbers by each seasonal influenza vaccination, according to the authors' suggestion.

In the case of this clonotype: The antigen is unknown.

Germline-derived CDR1 and CDR2 are SGDLS and YYNGEE. J lost 2 bases, V lost 0 bases, and 17 bases had no gene match. This CDR3 region has 20 residues. This sequence was found in a man aged 50 or older who received an inactivated influenza vaccine. Sequenced material: PBMCs from blood, taken around 14 days before vaccination. The chain is built from TRBV9 and TRBJ2-3; 8 nucleotides line up with TRBD2. The CDR3 sequence: CASSVGGGMSTPQLTDTQYF. CDR3 coding DNA: TGTGCCAGCAGCGTAGGCGGGGGGATGAGTACTCCTCAACTCACAGATACGCAGTATTTT.